Following are 9 T cell receptor beta chains from one sample sequenced in a study of Ad26.COV2.S vaccination and SARS-CoV-2 variants. Treatment described: some 20 received Ad26.COV2.S at low or high dose, single or two shots; about 5 received placebo; per-sample allocation not given. Repertoires come from day 63 after the first vaccine or placebo injection. TCRdb's copy holds only in-frame clones and misses some; the assay was immunoSEQ multiplex PCR. The repertoire holds about 350,000 clones, roughly 85% seen once, with 2.5% to 3.5% in the top ten. This material consisted of peripheral blood, taken in a trial of Ad26.COV2.S vaccine versus placebo. The receptors originated from a person between 18 and 59 years old who received the Ad26.COV2.S COVID-19 vaccine or a placebo.

This clone was observed a handful of times. The rearrangement uses TRBV29-1 and TRBJ2-7, with 8 bases fitting TRBD2. Trimming removed 4 bases from V and 2 bases from J; junction bases left unmatched: 4. The CDR3 runs 13 residues. Germline-derived CDR1 and CDR2 are SQVTM and ANQGSEA. The CDR3, as DNA: TGCAGCGTTGGGCTAGCGGGTACCTACGAGCAGTACTTC. Amino acids: CSVGLAGTYEQYF.

In DNA form, the CDR3 reads TGTGCCAGCAGTCTCGTAGGACAGCTTACTACTAACTATGGCTACACCTTC. Its protein product is CASSLVGQLTTNYGYTF. The chain has TRBV7-9 and TRBJ1-2; D possibly corresponds to TRBD1 (6 bases). The V end was cut by 6 bases, the J end by 0 bases, with 20 bases between. Looked up from germline, CDR1 is SEHNR and CDR2 is FQNEAQ (reference sequence). The CDR3 sequence is 17 residues long.

The chain couples TRBV4-3 to TRBJ2-2, with TRBD1 identical over 7 bases. V was clipped by 4 bases and J by 0 bases; unmatched bases: 5. This CDR3 contains 16 residues. Looked up from germline, CDR1 is LGHNA and CDR2 is YSLEER. Written as DNA, the CDR3 is TGCGCCAGCAGCCGGACGACAGGGACGAACACCGGGGAGCTGTTTTTT. Protein product: CASSRTTGTNTGELFF.

The V gene is TRBV6-2 or TRBV6-3, the J gene TRBJ1-1, with D maybe TRBD1 (6 bases). This CDR3 is built from 15 residues. With 5 bases removed from V and 1 base from J, the gap between germline ends came to 14 bases. CDR1 and CDR2 from the germline V gene are MNHEY and SVGEGT. Here the CDR3 DNA reads TGTGCCAGCAGTCCCCGGACAGTGAGGAACACTGAAGCTTTCTTT. Protein product: CASSPRTVRNTEAFF.

CDR3 DNA sequence: TGCGCCAGCAGCCAAGCACCGGCCCACAATGAGCAGTTCTTC. Protein: CASSQAPAHNEQFF. V usage is TRBV4-3 and J usage is TRBJ2-1; D remains unclear. Trimming stripped 1 base from V and 5 bases from J, with 9 bases between. The CDR3 totals 14 residues. CDR1 is LGHNA, CDR2 YSLEER, per germline.

V is TRBV30 and J is TRBJ1-2; D remains ambiguous. The germline V gene has CDR1 GTSNPN and CDR2 SVGIG (reference sequence). The CDR3 length is 11 residues. V shed 4 bases and J shed 2 bases, with 5 bases lying between them. The CDR3 here is CAWKSNYGYTF. The CDR3 DNA reads as TGTGCCTGGAAATCAAACTATGGCTACACCTTC. Using reference TRBV30 and TRBJ1-2 for the parts outside the CDR3, the full variable domain is SQTIHQWPATLVQPVGSPLSLECTVEGTSNPNLYWYRQAAGRGLQLLFYSVGIGQISSEVPQNLSASRPQDRQFILSSKKLLLSDSGFYLCAWKSNYGYTFGSGTRLTVV.

The sample holds a few counts of this clone. For the CDR3, the DNA is TGTGCCAGCAGCAAGACTAGCGGGGGAAGCACAGATACGCAGTATTTT. Amino acid sequence: CASSKTSGGSTDTQYF. The chain is built from TRBV7-2 and TRBJ2-3; TRBD2 matches at 12 bases. Looked up from germline, CDR1 is SGHTA and CDR2 is FQGNSA. J gave up 0 bases and V 5 bases, and 3 bases lay outside the gene matches. The CDR3 covers 16 residues.

The V and J genes are TRBV29-1 and TRBJ1-2; 9 nucleotides align to TRBD1. This CDR3 has 13 amino acids. Germline CDR1 and CDR2: SQVTM and ANQGSEA. Trimming at V came to 7 bases and at J to 1 base, leaving 4 bases not matched to a gene. The CDR3 DNA is TGCAGCGGTAGGACAGGGGTTAACTATGGCTACACCTTC. Residues: CSGRTGVNYGYTF.

On this clone itself: Other DNA sequences in this specimen translate into the identical CDR3. This chain uses TRBV12-3 or TRBV12-4 with TRBJ2-7; no reliable D call. V gave up 3 bases and J gave up 2 bases, with 8 bases separating them. This CDR3 spans 13 amino acids. The CDR3 coding sequence is TGTGCCAGCAGTTTTGGCAGTCCCTACGAGCAGTACTTC. Translating gives CASSFGSPYEQYF.